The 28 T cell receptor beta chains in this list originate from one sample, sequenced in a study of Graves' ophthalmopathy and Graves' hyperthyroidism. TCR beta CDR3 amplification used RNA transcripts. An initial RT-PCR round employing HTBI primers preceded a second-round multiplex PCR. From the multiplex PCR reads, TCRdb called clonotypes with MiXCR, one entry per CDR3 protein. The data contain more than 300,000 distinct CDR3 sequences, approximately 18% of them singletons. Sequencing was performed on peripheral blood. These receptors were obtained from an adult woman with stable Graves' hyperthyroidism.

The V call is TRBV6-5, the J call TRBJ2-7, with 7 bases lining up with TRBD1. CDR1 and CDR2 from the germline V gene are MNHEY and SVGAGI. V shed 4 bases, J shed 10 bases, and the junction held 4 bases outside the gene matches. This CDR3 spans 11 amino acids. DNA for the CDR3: TGTGCCAGCAGTTGGGACAGTGATCAGTACTTC. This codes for CASSWDSDQYF.

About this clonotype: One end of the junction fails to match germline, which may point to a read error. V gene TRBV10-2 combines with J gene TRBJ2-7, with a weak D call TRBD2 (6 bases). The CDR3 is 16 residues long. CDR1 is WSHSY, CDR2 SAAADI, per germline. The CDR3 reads CASTTTVTSGFYGQYF. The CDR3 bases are TGCGCCAGCACTACCACGGTGACAAGCGGGTTCTACGGGCAGTACTTC.

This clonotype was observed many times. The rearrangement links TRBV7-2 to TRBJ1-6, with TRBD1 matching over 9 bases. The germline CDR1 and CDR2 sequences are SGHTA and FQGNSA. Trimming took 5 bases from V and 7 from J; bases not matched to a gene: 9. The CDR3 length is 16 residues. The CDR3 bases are TGTGCCAGCAGCCCCAATATGGGACAGGGAAATTCACCCCTCCACTTT. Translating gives CASSPNMGQGNSPLHF.

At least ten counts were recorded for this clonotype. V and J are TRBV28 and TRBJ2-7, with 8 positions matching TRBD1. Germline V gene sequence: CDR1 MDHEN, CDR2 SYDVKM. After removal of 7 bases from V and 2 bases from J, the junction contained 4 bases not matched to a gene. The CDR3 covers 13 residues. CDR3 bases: TGTGCCAGCATCGGACAGGGTCCCTACGAGCAGTACTTC. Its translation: CASIGQGPYEQYF.

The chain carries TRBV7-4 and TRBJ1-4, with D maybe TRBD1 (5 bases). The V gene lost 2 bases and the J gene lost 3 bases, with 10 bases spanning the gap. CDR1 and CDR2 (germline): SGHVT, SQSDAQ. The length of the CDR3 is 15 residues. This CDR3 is CASSLMGGSNEKLFF. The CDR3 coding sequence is TGTGCCAGCAGCTTAATGGGGGGGTCTAATGAAAAACTGTTTTTT.

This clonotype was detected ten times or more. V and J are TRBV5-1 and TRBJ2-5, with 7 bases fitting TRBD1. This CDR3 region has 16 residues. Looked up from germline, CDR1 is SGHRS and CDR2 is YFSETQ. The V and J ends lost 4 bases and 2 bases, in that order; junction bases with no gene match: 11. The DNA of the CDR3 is TGCGCCAGCAGCCCACAGACAGGGAAACTACAAGAGACCCAGTACTTC. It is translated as CASSPQTGKLQETQYF.

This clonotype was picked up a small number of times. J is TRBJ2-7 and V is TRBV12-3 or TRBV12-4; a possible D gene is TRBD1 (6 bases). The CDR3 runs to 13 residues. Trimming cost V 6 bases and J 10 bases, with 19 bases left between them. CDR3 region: CASSRLQGSDQYF. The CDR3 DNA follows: TGTGCCAGCAGCAGGCTACAGGGTTCCGATCAGTACTTC.

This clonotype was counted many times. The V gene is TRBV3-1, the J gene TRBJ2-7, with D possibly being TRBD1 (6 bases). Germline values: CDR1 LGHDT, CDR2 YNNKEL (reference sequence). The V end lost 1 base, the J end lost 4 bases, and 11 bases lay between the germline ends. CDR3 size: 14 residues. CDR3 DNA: TGTGCCAGCAGCCAAGGGACAGTTAGTTACGAGCAGTACTTC. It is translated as CASSQGTVSYEQYF.

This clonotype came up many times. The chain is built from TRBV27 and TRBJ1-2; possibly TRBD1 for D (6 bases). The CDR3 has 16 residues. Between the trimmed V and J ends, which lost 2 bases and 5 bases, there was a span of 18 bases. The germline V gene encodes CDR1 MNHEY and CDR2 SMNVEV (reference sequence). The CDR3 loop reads CASSLRVGGGGYGYTF. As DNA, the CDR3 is TGTGCCAGCAGTTTAAGAGTGGGGGGCGGTGGGTATGGCTACACCTTC.

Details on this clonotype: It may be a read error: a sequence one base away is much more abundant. The CDR3 loop reads CSSSLSGPPLF. The CDR3, as DNA: TGTTCCAGCAGTTTGTCGGGACCGCCGCTCTTT. The V call is TRBV28, the J call TRBJ1-1; possibly TRBD1 for D (5 bases). This CDR3 comprises 11 residues. Germline V lookup: CDR1 MDHEN, CDR2 SYDVKM. Drawing the rest from reference TRBV28 and TRBJ1-1, the complete variable domain is DVKVTQSSRYLVKRTGEKVFLECVQDMDHENMFWYRQDPGLGLRLIYFSYDVKMKEKGDIPEGYSVSREKKERFSLILESASTNQTSMYLCSSSLSGPPLFGQGTRLTVV.

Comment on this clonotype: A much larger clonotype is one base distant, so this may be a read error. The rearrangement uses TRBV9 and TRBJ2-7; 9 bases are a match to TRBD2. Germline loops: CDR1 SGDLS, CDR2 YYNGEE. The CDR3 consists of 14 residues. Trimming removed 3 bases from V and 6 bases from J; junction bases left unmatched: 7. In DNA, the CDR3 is TGTGCCAGCAGCGCTAGCGGGAACTTTATCGAGCAGTACTTC. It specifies CASSASGNFIEQYF.

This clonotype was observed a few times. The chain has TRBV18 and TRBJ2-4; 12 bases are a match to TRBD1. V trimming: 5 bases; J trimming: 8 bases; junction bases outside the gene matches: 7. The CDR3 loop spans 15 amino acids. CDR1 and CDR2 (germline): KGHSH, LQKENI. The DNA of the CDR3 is TGTGCCAGCTCAACCGGGACAGGGGGCAGGGACATTCAGTACTTC. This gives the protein CASSTGTGGRDIQYF.

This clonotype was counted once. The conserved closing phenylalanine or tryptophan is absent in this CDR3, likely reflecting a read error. The CDR3 region is CASSLAQVAYEQYY. The DNA for the CDR3 is TGCGCCAGCAGCTTGGCCCAGGTAGCCTACGAGCAGTACTAC. The chain employs TRBV5-1 and TRBJ2-7, with D uncertain. V was pared by 0 bases and J by 2 bases, with 9 bases between. The CDR3 is made up of 14 amino acids. Germline-derived CDR1 and CDR2 are SGHRS and YFSETQ.

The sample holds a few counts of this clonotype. CDR3 in amino acids: CSARVRDRAFRDYGYTF. The CDR3 DNA sequence: TGCAGTGCTAGAGTCCGGGACAGAGCCTTTAGGGACTATGGCTACACCTTC. The V call is TRBV20-1, the J call TRBJ1-2; 7 nucleotides line up with TRBD1. This CDR3 comprises 17 residues. V trimming: 1 base; J trimming: 3 bases; junction bases outside the gene matches: 14. Germline CDR1 reads DFQATT; CDR2 reads SNEGSKA (reference sequence).

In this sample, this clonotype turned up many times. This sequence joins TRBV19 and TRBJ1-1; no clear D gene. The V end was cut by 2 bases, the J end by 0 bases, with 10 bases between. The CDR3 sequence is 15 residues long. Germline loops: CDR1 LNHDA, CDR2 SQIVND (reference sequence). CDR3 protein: CASSIRSGMNTEAFF. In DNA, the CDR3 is TGTGCCAGTAGTATACGATCAGGCATGAACACTGAAGCTTTCTTT.

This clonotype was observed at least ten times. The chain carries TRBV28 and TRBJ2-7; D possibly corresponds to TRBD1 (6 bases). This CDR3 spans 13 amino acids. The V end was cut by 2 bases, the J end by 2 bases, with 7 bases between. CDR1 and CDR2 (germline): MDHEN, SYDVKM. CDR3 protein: CASSLTGPYEQYF. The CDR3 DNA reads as TGTGCCAGCAGTTTAACAGGGCCCTACGAGCAGTACTTC.

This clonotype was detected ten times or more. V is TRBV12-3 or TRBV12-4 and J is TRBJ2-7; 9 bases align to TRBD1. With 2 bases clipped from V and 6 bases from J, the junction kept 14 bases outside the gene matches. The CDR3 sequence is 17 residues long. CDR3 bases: TGTGCCAGCAGTTTATGGGGGGGATGGGACAGGGAATCCGAGCAGTACTTC. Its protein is CASSLWGGWDRESEQYF.

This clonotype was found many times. Here the CDR3 DNA reads TGCAGTGCCCGAGCCGGGACAGGAAGTAACTATGGCTACACCTTC. Translation: CSARAGTGSNYGYTF. The chain combines TRBV20-1 with TRBJ1-2, with 8 bases lining up with TRBD1. This CDR3 comprises 15 residues. Germline V lookup: CDR1 DFQATT, CDR2 SNEGSKA (reference sequence). V lost 6 bases to trimming and J lost 1 base; unmatched junction nucleotides: 10.

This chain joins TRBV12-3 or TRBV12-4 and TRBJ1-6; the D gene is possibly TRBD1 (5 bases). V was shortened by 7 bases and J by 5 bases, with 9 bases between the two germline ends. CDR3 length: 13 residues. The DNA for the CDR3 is TGTGCCAGCAAGGAACAGGATAATTCACCCCTCCACTTT. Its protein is CASKEQDNSPLHF.

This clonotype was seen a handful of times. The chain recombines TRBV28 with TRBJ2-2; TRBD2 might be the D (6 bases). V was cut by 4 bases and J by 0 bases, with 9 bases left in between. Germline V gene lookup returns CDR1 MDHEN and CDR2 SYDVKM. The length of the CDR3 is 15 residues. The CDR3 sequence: CASSSDYPNTGELFF. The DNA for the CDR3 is TGTGCCAGCAGTTCGGACTACCCGAACACCGGGGAGCTGTTTTTT.

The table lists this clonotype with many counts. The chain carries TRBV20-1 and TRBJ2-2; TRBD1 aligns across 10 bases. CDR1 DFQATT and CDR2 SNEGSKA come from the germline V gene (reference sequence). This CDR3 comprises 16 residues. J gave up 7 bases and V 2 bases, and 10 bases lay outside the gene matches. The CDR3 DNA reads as TGCAGTGCTAGACACCGGTTTGGACAGGGGGTCGGGGAGCTGTTTTTT. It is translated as CSARHRFGQGVGELFF.

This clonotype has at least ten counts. The DNA for the CDR3 is TGTGCCAGCAGTGGAGTTGTTCCCTTTCTTTGGCCCCAGCATTTT. Protein: CASSGVVPFLWPQHF. This chain links TRBV6-1 with TRBJ1-5, with D unclear. CDR3 length equals 15 residues. Germline assignment: CDR1 MNHNS and CDR2 SASEGT. The V and J ends lost 4 bases and 9 bases respectively, with 19 bases between them.

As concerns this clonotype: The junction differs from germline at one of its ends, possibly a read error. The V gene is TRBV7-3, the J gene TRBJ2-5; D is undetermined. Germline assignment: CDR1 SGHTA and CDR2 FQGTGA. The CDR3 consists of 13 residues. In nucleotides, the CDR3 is TGTGCCAGCAGCCTAACGACCCAAGAGACCCAGGACTTC. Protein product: CASSLTTQETQDF. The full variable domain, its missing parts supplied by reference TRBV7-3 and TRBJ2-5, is GAGVSQTPSNKVTEKGKYVELRCDPISGHTALYWYRQSLGQGPEFLIYFQGTGAADDSGLPNDRFFAVRPEGSVSTLKIQRTERGDSAVYLCASSLTTQETQDFGPGTRLLVL.

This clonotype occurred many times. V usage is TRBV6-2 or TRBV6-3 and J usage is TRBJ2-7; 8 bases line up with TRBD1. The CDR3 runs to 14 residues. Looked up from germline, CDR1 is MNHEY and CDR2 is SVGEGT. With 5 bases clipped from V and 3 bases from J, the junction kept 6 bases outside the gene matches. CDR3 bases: TGTGCCAGCAGTCCCCGGGACAGGCTCTACGAGCAGTACTTC. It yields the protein CASSPRDRLYEQYF.

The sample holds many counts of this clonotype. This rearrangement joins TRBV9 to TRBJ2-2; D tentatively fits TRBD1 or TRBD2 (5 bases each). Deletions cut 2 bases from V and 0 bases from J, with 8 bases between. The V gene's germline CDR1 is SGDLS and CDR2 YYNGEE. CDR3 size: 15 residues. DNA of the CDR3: TGTGCCAGCAGCGTGAGGGGTCCGAACACCGGGGAGCTGTTTTTT. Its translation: CASSVRGPNTGELFF. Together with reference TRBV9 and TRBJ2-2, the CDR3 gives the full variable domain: DSGVTQTPKHLITATGQRVTLRCSPRSGDLSVYWYQQSLDQGLQFLIQYYNGEERAKGNILERFSAQQFPDLHSELNLSSLELGDSALYFCASSVRGPNTGELFFGEGSRLTVL.

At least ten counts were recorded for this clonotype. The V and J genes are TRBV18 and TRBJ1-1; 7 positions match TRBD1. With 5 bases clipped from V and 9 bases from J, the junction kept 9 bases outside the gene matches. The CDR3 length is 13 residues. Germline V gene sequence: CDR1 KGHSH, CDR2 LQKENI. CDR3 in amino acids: CASSVTGKAQAFF. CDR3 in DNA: TGTGCCAGCTCAGTGACAGGGAAGGCTCAAGCTTTCTTT.

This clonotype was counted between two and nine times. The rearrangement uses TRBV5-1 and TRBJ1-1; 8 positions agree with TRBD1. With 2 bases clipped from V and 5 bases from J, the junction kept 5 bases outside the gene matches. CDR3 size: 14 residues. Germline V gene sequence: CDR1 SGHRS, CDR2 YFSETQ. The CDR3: CASSLKTGETEAFF. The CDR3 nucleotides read TGCGCCAGCAGCTTAAAGACAGGGGAGACTGAAGCTTTCTTT.

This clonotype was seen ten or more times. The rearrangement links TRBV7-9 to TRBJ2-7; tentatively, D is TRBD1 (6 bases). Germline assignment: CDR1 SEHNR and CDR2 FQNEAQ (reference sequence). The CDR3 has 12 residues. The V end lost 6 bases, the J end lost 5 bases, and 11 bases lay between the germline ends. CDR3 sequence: CASSSDSDEQYF. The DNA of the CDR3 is TGTGCCAGCAGTTCGGACAGTGACGAGCAGTACTTC. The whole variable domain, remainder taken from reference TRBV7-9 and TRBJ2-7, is DTGVSQNPRHKITKRGQNVTFRCDPISEHNRLYWYRQTLGQGPEFLTYFQNEAQLEKSRLLSDRFSAERPKGSFSTLEIQRTEQGDSAMYLCASSSDSDEQYFGPGTRLTVT.